This entry is about one T cell receptor beta chain. What this receptor recognizes is not known. Base qualities are missing; no much larger clone stands one base away. CDR1 and CDR2 (SGHDT, YYEEEE) derive from the germline V gene. The CDR3 runs 13 residues from the cysteine to the phenylalanine. Of the read, only the CDR3 DNA is kept; its 39 bases are in frame from base 1. V is clipped by 6 bases and J by 1 base, and the sequence between their germline boundaries is 10 bases long. PBMCs were isolated by density centrifugation and stained for CD3, CD4 and CD8, and CD4+ and CD8+ T cells were sorted on a FACSAria. Scalp biopsies and blood samples were obtained from unaffected controls. The entry originates in a study of CD8+ T cells in alopecia areata (dated by TCRdb to the late 2010s). Broadly, across the study: High-throughput TCRbeta sequencing was used to examine T cell clonal expansion in alopecia areata in both the C3H/HeJ mouse model and human patients. On the human side, TCRbeta sequencing was run on scalp tissue and on sorted CD4+ and CD8+ peripheral blood T cells from healthy controls and from alopecia areata patients with either patchy or totalis/universalis disease. Clonality in the scalp was compared among normal scalp (n=4), patchy alopecia areata scalp (n=8), and alopecia totalis/universalis scalp (n=8). RNA was obtained with the PAXgene miRNA kit for fixed scalp, the miRNeasy kit for PBMCs, and the RNeasy kit for mouse skin. TCRbeta CDR3 regions were amplified by immunoSEQ multiplex PCR using 35 Vbeta forward and 13 Jbeta reverse primers.

Receptors were amplified or captured by the immunoSEQ multiplex PCR assay. RNA was extracted from all samples and reverse transcribed into cDNA, which served as template for TCR sequencing. SuperScript III was used to make first-strand cDNA, primed with a 2:1 mix of oligo-dT and random hexamers. Amplification bias was assessed with a synthetic immune receptor repertoire, and residual bias was removed computationally. The authors processed their data as follows. Raw reads were preprocessed to remove errors, and CDR3 was defined by IMGT conventions from the conserved cysteine to phenylalanine. Clonality was computed by normalizing Shannon entropy by log2 of the number of productive unique TCRs and subtracting the result from 1. CD4 or CD8 identity of scalp clones was inferred by cross-referencing scalp TCRbeta sequences with sorted blood CD4 and CD8 repertoires. TCRdb took over this immuneACCESS table, retaining in-frame rearrangements with V and J assigned. Such tables are incomplete; in checked studies, under half of the missing clones stem from an unresolved V gene, and the remainder is unexplained. V, J and clone size reflect that table, while D and trimming were determined from the DNA. In all, the sample holds roughly 120,000 clones, and about 60% of those were seen once. Clones ranked in the top ten supply 2.5% to 3.5% of the sample.

The paper as a whole reports these results and caveats: Higher clonality and more expanded CD8+ clones were observed in lesional scalp than in normal scalp, particularly in alopecia totalis/universalis, a finding suggestive of antigenic drive. Unlike mouse skin, which is dominated by gammadelta T cells, normal human skin has resident alphabeta T cells that are also sequenced, and this complicates analysis of the scalp TCR repertoire. Shared TCR sequences between patients were less evident than in mice, which may be partly attributable to HLA diversity in the patient population.

The TCR was taken from a human donor in good health. The chain joins TRBV5-6 to TRBJ1-1, with the D segment identity uncertain. Specimen: CD4+ T cells sorted from blood. The CDR3 loop reads CASNPGPNTEAFF. The DNA is TGTGCCAGCAATCCGGGCCCGAACACTGAAGCTTTCTTT.